The 30 T cell receptor beta chains below were found in one sample sequenced in a study of T cells in Graves' hyperthyroidism and ophthalmopathy. What was amplified from RNA transcripts were TCR beta CDR3 regions. The TCR CDR3 first-round RT-PCR relied on the HTBI primer set. One entry per CDR3 protein results from TCRdb running MiXCR on the multiplex PCR reads. The data show around 600,000 distinct CDR3 sequences, with roughly 14% seen just once and roughly an eighth held by the top ten. Sequenced material: blood. The receptors stem from a woman between 45 and 60 years old with Graves' ophthalmopathy.

This clonotype was detected many times. This chain uses TRBV12-3 or TRBV12-4 with TRBJ2-1; D may be TRBD1 (5 bases). The V end was cut by 2 bases, the J end by 3 bases, with 11 bases between. This CDR3 has 15 amino acids. The CDR3 region is CASSLQGRVYNEQFF. The CDR3 nucleotides read TGTGCCAGCAGTTTACAGGGTAGGGTCTACAATGAGCAGTTCTTC.

This clonotype occurred many times. The gene calls are TRBV6-5 and TRBJ2-7, with 15 bases aligning to TRBD2. The CDR3 runs 19 residues. V trimming: 0 bases; J trimming: 2 bases; junction bases outside the gene matches: 8. CDR1 MNHEY and CDR2 SVGAGI come from the germline V gene. CDR3 DNA sequence: TGTGCCAGCAGTTACTCCGGACTAGCGGGAGGGCCATCAACCTACGAGCAGTACTTC. It codes for CASSYSGLAGGPSTYEQYF.

The V gene is TRBV5-1, the J gene TRBJ1-2; TRBD1 is a possible D gene (6 bases). The V end lost 3 bases, the J end lost 4 bases, and 28 bases lay between the germline ends. Germline-derived CDR1 and CDR2 are SGHRS and YFSETQ. The CDR3 has 19 amino acids. The CDR3 nucleotides are TGCGCCAGCAGCTCCCAGGCCGGGGGCGACACCCGTTTAAGCTATGGCTACACCTTC. Protein: CASSSQAGGDTRLSYGYTF. The variable domain in full, with the rest retrieved from reference TRBV5-1 and TRBJ1-2, is KAGVTQTPRYLIKTRGQQVTLSCSPISGHRSVSWYQQTPGQGLQFLFEYFSETQRNKGNFPGRFSGRQFSNSRSEMNVSTLELGDSALYLCASSSQAGGDTRLSYGYTFGSGTRLTVV.

This clonotype was counted at least ten times. The CDR3 sequence: CAISEALAGGANNEQFF. The CDR3 coding sequence is TGTGCCATCAGTGAGGCTCTAGCGGGAGGGGCGAACAATGAGCAGTTCTTC. The rearrangement joins TRBV10-3 to TRBJ2-1; 12 bases are a match to TRBD2. Germline loops: CDR1 ENHRY, CDR2 SYGVKD. CDR3 length equals 17 residues. J lost 5 bases, V lost 2 bases, and 7 bases had no gene match.

This clonotype was picked up many times. The V gene is TRBV28, the J gene TRBJ2-2; TRBD1 aligns across 10 bases. V lost 5 bases to trimming and J lost 0 bases; unmatched junction nucleotides: 12. CDR1 is MDHEN and CDR2 is SYDVKM in the germline V gene. CDR3 length: 19 residues. The CDR3 spells CASSKLGQGVWANTGELFF. CDR3 nucleotides: TGTGCCAGCAGTAAGCTTGGACAGGGGGTCTGGGCGAACACCGGGGAGCTGTTTTTT.

The chain is built from TRBV5-1 and TRBJ2-2, with 12 bases aligning to TRBD2. Germline values: CDR1 SGHRS, CDR2 YFSETQ. J lost 3 bases, V lost 2 bases, and 8 bases had no gene match. The CDR3 loop spans 18 amino acids. CDR3 loop: CASSLTWTSGKDTGELFF. The CDR3 DNA follows: TGCGCCAGCAGCTTAACCTGGACTAGCGGGAAAGACACCGGGGAGCTGTTTTTT. Full variable domain (rest looked up from reference TRBV5-1 and TRBJ2-2): KAGVTQTPRYLIKTRGQQVTLSCSPISGHRSVSWYQQTPGQGLQFLFEYFSETQRNKGNFPGRFSGRQFSNSRSEMNVSTLELGDSALYLCASSLTWTSGKDTGELFFGEGSRLTVL.

Notes on this clonotype: This may be a read error, as it is one base from a much larger clone. The chain couples TRBV11-2 to TRBJ2-1; 16 nucleotides line up with TRBD2. Trimming cost V 4 bases and J 6 bases; bases outside gene matches: 6. The CDR3 contains 17 residues. The germline V gene has CDR1 SGHAT and CDR2 FQNNGV. DNA for the CDR3: TGTGCCAGCAGCTGGGGACTAGCGGGAGGGTTATGCAATGAGCAGTTCTTC. Encoded protein: CASSWGLAGGLCNEQFF.

The rearrangement joins TRBV5-1 to TRBJ2-1, with TRBD1 matching 9 bases. The trim removed 6 bases at V and 4 bases at J, leaving 11 bases unmatched. The V gene's germline CDR1 is SGHRS and CDR2 YFSETQ. The CDR3 runs 16 residues. In DNA form, the CDR3 reads TGCGCCAGCACCTCGACCGGGACAGGGTTTTACAATGAGCAGTTCTTC. Amino acids: CASTSTGTGFYNEQFF.

V gene TRBV7-3 combines with J gene TRBJ2-3; D not certain. This CDR3 is 15 amino acids long. Trimming cost V 5 bases and J 4 bases, with 16 bases left between them. Germline CDR1 reads SGHTA; CDR2 reads FQGTGA. CDR3 DNA sequence: TGTGCCAGCAGCCCTAGTAGAGCCGGTTCAGATACGCAGTATTTT. It translates to CASSPSRAGSDTQYF.

This clonotype was seen many times. The CDR3 DNA follows: TGTGCCAGCAGTCTACGGGACTCCGCTAGCACAGATACGCAGTATTTT. Its protein product is CASSLRDSASTDTQYF. The chain joins TRBV27 to TRBJ2-3, with D tentatively TRBD2 (6 bases). The CDR3 consists of 16 residues. V was cut by 5 bases and J by 0 bases, with 15 bases left in between. Germline values: CDR1 MNHEY, CDR2 SMNVEV (reference sequence).

This clonotype turned up a few times. This rearrangement joins TRBV13 to TRBJ1-6, with 10 positions matching TRBD1. The junction had 11 bases not matched to a gene; V was cut back by 6 bases and J by 9 bases. Germline lookup yields CDR1 PRHDT and CDR2 FYEKMQ (reference sequence). This CDR3 contains 16 residues. The CDR3 reads CASSSRGTGVLSPLHF. The CDR3 DNA sequence: TGTGCCAGCAGTAGCCGAGGGACAGGGGTTCTTTCACCCCTCCACTTT.

At least ten counts were recorded for this clonotype. The V and J genes are TRBV5-1 and TRBJ2-3; TRBD2 matches 9 bases. The CDR3 has 14 amino acids. V shed 2 bases, J shed 3 bases, and the junction held 1 base outside the gene matches. Germline V gene data show CDR1 as SGHRS and CDR2 as YFSETQ. DNA of the CDR3: TGCGCCAGCAGCTTTAGCGGGAGAACAGATACGCAGTATTTT. It specifies CASSFSGRTDTQYF.

This clonotype was seen a handful of times. This chain links TRBV9 with TRBJ1-2; D unclear. The length of the CDR3 is 14 residues. Trimming took 0 bases from V and 3 from J, leaving 9 bases between them. Germline assignment: CDR1 SGDLS and CDR2 YYNGEE. CDR3 sequence (DNA): TGTGCCAGCAGCGTAGGTCACAGAGACTATGGCTACACCTTC. It specifies CASSVGHRDYGYTF. Full variable domain (missing parts from reference TRBV9 and TRBJ1-2): DSGVTQTPKHLITATGQRVTLRCSPRSGDLSVYWYQQSLDQGLQFLIQYYNGEERAKGNILERFSAQQFPDLHSELNLSSLELGDSALYFCASSVGHRDYGYTFGSGTRLTVV.

In its sample, this clonotype was seen a few times. V and J are TRBV6-1 and TRBJ2-3; possibly TRBD2 for D (5 bases). The CDR3 is made up of 14 amino acids. V was pared by 6 bases and J by 5 bases, with 15 bases between. CDR1 MNHNS and CDR2 SASEGT come from the germline V gene. DNA for the CDR3: TGTGCCAGCAGAGACTACAGACTTCTAGATACGCAGTATTTT. It is translated as CASRDYRLLDTQYF.

The gene calls are TRBV6-5 and TRBJ2-5, with 7 bases fitting TRBD2. Germline CDR1 is MNHEY and CDR2 is SVGAGI. The CDR3 totals 17 residues. The J segment lost 2 bases and the V segment lost 0 bases, leaving 9 bases of the junction unmatched. Written as DNA, the CDR3 is TGTGCCAGCAGTTACTCGATTCCTAGCGGAATTCAAGAGACCCAGTACTTC. It codes for CASSYSIPSGIQETQYF.

This clonotype has at least ten counts. An end of the junction differs from the germline gene, which may be a read error. The chain recombines TRBV5-1 with TRBJ2-1; tentatively, D is TRBD1 or TRBD2 (6 bases each). Germline CDR1 SGHRS, CDR2 YFSETQ. The CDR3 extends over 13 amino acids. The CDR3 is CASSLGGLNEQFF. The CDR3 DNA is TGTGCCAGCAGCCTAGGGGGGTTGAATGAGCAGTTCTTC.

This clonotype was counted ten times or more. The chain joins TRBV4-3 to TRBJ1-1, with 8 bases aligning to TRBD1. This CDR3 is built from 16 residues. Germline CDR1 is LGHNA and CDR2 is YSLEER. J was trimmed by 5 bases and V by 4 bases; bases with no gene match: 12. The CDR3 loop is CASSLSPPGGRTEAFF. The CDR3 DNA is TGCGCCAGCAGCCTTTCACCTCCAGGGGGCCGGACTGAAGCTTTCTTT.

The J gene is TRBJ2-1, the V gene TRBV6-6; perhaps TRBD2 as D (5 bases). Germline values: CDR1 MNHNY, CDR2 SVGAGI (reference sequence). Between the trimmed V and J ends, which lost 2 bases and 10 bases, there was a span of 9 bases. The CDR3 consists of 12 residues. CDR3 nucleotides: TGTGCCAGCAGTTACCGCGGGTGGGAGCAGTTCTTC. It encodes CASSYRGWEQFF.

Notes on this clonotype: This clone may be a read error of a much larger clone one base away. The rearrangement links TRBV4-1 to TRBJ2-7; 7 bases match TRBD1. The CDR3 consists of 14 residues. Germline loops: CDR1 MGHRA, CDR2 YSYEKL. The V gene end was trimmed by 0 bases and the J gene end by 3 bases; junction bases not matched to a gene: 2. The CDR3 here is CASSQETGRYEQYF. CDR3 nucleotide sequence: TGCGCCAGCAGCCAAGAGACAGGGCGCTACGAGCAGTACTTC.

This clonotype has at least ten counts. V is TRBV9 and J is TRBJ2-7; 11 bases match TRBD1. There are 16 residues in the CDR3. Germline CDR1 SGDLS, CDR2 YYNGEE. V lost 4 bases to trimming and J lost 5 bases; unmatched junction nucleotides: 11. The CDR3 DNA sequence: TGTGCCAGCAGCCTAGGGACGGGACAGGGGGGCCACGAGCAGTACTTC. Protein sequence: CASSLGTGQGGHEQYF.

In its sample, this clonotype was seen a few times. J is TRBJ1-6 and V is TRBV10-2; TRBD1 matches 9 bases. CDR3 size: 17 residues. Germline assignment: CDR1 WSHSY and CDR2 SAAADI. The V and J ends lost 3 bases and 5 bases, in that order; junction bases with no gene match: 8. The CDR3 reads CASSDRQGGPNNSPLHF. The CDR3 coding sequence is TGCGCCAGCAGTGACCGACAGGGGGGCCCTAATAATTCACCCCTCCACTTT.

There are many counts of this clonotype. This chain links TRBV2 with TRBJ2-3; 10 nucleotides agree with TRBD2. The CDR3 length is 15 residues. Germline CDR1 SNHLY, CDR2 FYNNEI. V dropped 8 bases and J dropped 3; count of bases not matched to a gene: 8. The CDR3: CASPSGSLRTDTQYF. The CDR3 bases are TGTGCCAGCCCTAGCGGGAGCTTAAGGACAGATACGCAGTATTTT.

This clonotype was counted at least ten times. V usage is TRBV12-3 or TRBV12-4 and J usage is TRBJ1-6; no reliable D call. The CDR3 is 15 residues long. The V end lost 1 base, the J end lost 7 bases, and 11 bases lay between the germline ends. The CDR3 DNA follows: TGTGCCAGCAGTTTAGGGACGGCGGCAAATTCACCCCTCCACTTT. Translation: CASSLGTAANSPLHF.

The V gene is TRBV5-1, the J gene TRBJ2-6; 8 bases align to TRBD1. V lost 4 bases to trimming and J lost 3 bases; unmatched junction nucleotides: 6. The CDR3 is made up of 16 amino acids. The germline V gene encodes CDR1 SGHRS and CDR2 YFSETQ. CDR3 loop: CASSNDRGFGANVLTF. As DNA, the CDR3 is TGCGCCAGCAGCAATGACAGGGGATTTGGGGCCAACGTCCTGACTTTC.

This clonotype occurred many times. This rearrangement joins TRBV2 to TRBJ1-1; 9 bases are shared with TRBD1. This CDR3 comprises 14 residues. CDR1 and CDR2 (germline): SNHLY, FYNNEI. V lost 6 bases, J lost 4 bases, and 6 bases stayed unmatched. CDR3 protein: CASRYRGLATEAFF. The CDR3 nucleotides are TGTGCCAGCAGGTACAGGGGGCTGGCCACTGAAGCTTTCTTT.

Many counts were recorded for this clonotype. The chain has TRBV20-1 and TRBJ2-3; 9 bases match TRBD1. Trimming at V came to 3 bases and at J to 4 bases, leaving 14 bases not matched to a gene. The CDR3 is made up of 17 amino acids. The V gene's germline CDR1 is DFQATT and CDR2 SNEGSKA (reference sequence). CDR3: CSASVGQGLGVADTQYF. CDR3 coding DNA: TGCAGTGCTAGCGTCGGACAGGGGTTAGGAGTGGCAGATACGCAGTATTTT.

This clonotype was detected many times. V usage is TRBV7-2 and J usage is TRBJ2-7; 8 nucleotides agree with TRBD2. The CDR3 sequence is 15 residues long. CDR1 SGHTA and CDR2 FQGNSA come from the germline V gene. J gave up 3 bases and V 1 base, and 5 bases lay outside the gene matches. The CDR3 here is CASSLGPTSGYEQYF. In DNA, the CDR3 is TGTGCCAGCAGCTTAGGCCCTACTAGCGGCTACGAGCAGTACTTC.

This clonotype has a count of ten or more. The chain couples TRBV20-1 to TRBJ2-5; D uncertain. Germline V gives CDR1 DFQATT, CDR2 SNEGSKA (reference sequence). Trimming left V 0 bases short and J 4 bases short, with 9 bases between. This CDR3 is 13 amino acids long. CDR3 sequence (DNA): TGCAGTGCTAGAGATCAGAACTTAGAGACCCAGTACTTC. Translation gives CSARDQNLETQYF.

This clonotype was seen only a few times. The rearrangement joins TRBV5-1 to TRBJ1-4; 10 positions agree with TRBD1. This CDR3 is built from 14 residues. J was trimmed by 7 bases and V by 1 base; bases with no gene match: 1. The germline gives CDR1 SGHRS, CDR2 YFSETQ. CDR3 bases: TGCGCCAGCAGCTTGTGGGACAGGGGTGAAAAACTGTTTTTT. It specifies CASSLWDRGEKLFF.

This clonotype was detected ten times or more. The DNA for the CDR3 is TGTGCCAGCAGCTTATCCGGGACTAGCGGGCGCTACGAGCAGTACTTC. Protein sequence: CASSLSGTSGRYEQYF. This chain uses TRBV7-3 with TRBJ2-7, with 12 bases aligning to TRBD2. Trimming removed 2 bases from V and 3 bases from J; junction bases left unmatched: 5. The CDR3 covers 16 residues. Per germline, CDR1 SGHTA and CDR2 FQGTGA.